The clone carrying this TCR beta chain has more than one count but fewer than ten. Its specificity is unknown. The data derive from a study of CD8+ T cells in alopecia areata. Findings and limits, study-wide: Because of a solitary nonresponder, the connection of baseline CD8+ expansion to response stays uncertain.

Following extraction, RNA underwent reverse transcription to cDNA, which served as the sequencing template. Generated by immunoSEQ multiplex PCR, the TCRdb table keeps only in-frame clones and is missing some. This sample has about 200,000 clones, with under 40% found just once. Treatment reported: oral pan-JAK inhibitor, 5-10 mg twice daily. Researchers took lesional scalp punch biopsies and peripheral blood from people who were alopecia areata patients. The TCR originated in a human donor with alopecia areata. This specimen was CD4+ T cells sorted from blood, taken between weeks 30 and 35, from a patient treated with tofacitinib.

The CDR3 DNA follows: TGTGCCAGCAGGGCAACCGGACAGAACAATGAGCAGTTCTTC. The encoded protein is CASRATGQNNEQFF. V and J are TRBV6-1 and TRBJ2-1; D may be TRBD1 (6 bases). Between the trimmed V and J ends, which lost 6 bases and 5 bases, there was a span of 14 bases. Germline V gene lookup returns CDR1 MNHNS and CDR2 SASEGT. This CDR3 region has 14 residues.